These T cell receptor beta chains were read from a single sample in a study of blood T cell repertoires in COVID-19. The data were produced by immunoSEQ multiplex PCR, yet TCRdb's version contains in-frame clones alone and is incomplete. The repertoire holds around 300,000 clones, with 88% as singletons. What was sequenced was PBMCs or T cells enriched from blood (not recorded which). The receptor set was obtained from a young man who had recovered from COVID-19. The CDR3 runs from the conserved cysteine through the conserved F or W. D genes are given only for firm matches.

d_call: -; v_call: TRBV21-1; cdr3_aa: CASSKGRLGAKNIQYF
d_call: -; v_call: TRBV20-1; cdr3_aa: CSASGGPYGYTF
d_call: -; v_call: TRBV28; cdr3_aa: CASSFFWGGSGNTIYF
d_call: TRBD1; v_call: TRBV28; cdr3_aa: CASSLWDRGSDQPQHF
d_call: TRBD1; v_call: TRBV11-2; cdr3_aa: CASSLTGADYGYTF
d_call: TRBD2; v_call: TRBV11-3; cdr3_aa: CASSQTGGLQETQYF
d_call: -; v_call: TRBV30; cdr3_aa: CAWSRGQPQHF
d_call: -; v_call: TRBV3-1/TRBV3-2; cdr3_aa: CASSQESLFYGYTF
d_call: -; v_call: TRBV18; cdr3_aa: CASSPNSDRSGNTIYF
d_call: -; v_call: TRBV5-1; cdr3_aa: CASSRMAPGATEAFF
d_call: -; v_call: TRBV5-6; cdr3_aa: CASSLGLGDTQYF
d_call: -; v_call: TRBV19; cdr3_aa: CASRQASGNTIYF
d_call: -; v_call: TRBV27; cdr3_aa: CASSLGSGGYGYTF
d_call: -; v_call: TRBV28; cdr3_aa: CASSQLDGGKNEQYF
d_call: -; v_call: TRBV9; cdr3_aa: CASSETVMYSPLHF
d_call: -; v_call: TRBV9; cdr3_aa: CAGSVVGQGEQPQHF
d_call: TRBD1; v_call: TRBV2; cdr3_aa: CASRDRDSNQPQHF
d_call: -; v_call: TRBV27; cdr3_aa: CASSLSGGGSGNTIYF
d_call: -; v_call: TRBV30; cdr3_aa: CAWRAGRVNEKLFF
d_call: -; v_call: TRBV6-5; cdr3_aa: CASVRHFGAEAFF
d_call: -; v_call: TRBV20-1; cdr3_aa: CSALRGEKLFF
d_call: TRBD1; v_call: TRBV18; cdr3_aa: CASSPDNRGMGTEAFF
d_call: -; v_call: TRBV5-1; cdr3_aa: CASSLGDRSSYNEQFF
d_call: TRBD1; v_call: TRBV2; cdr3_aa: CASSYQGQGSSGANVLTF